This paragraph reports one T cell receptor (beta chain). The CDR3 length is 12 residues. Germline V gives CDR1 MDHEN, CDR2 SYDVKM. Trimming took off 10 bases at V and 4 bases at J, with 13 bases between the two ends. This sample was included in a study of shared clonotypes between healthy human individuals. Libraries were prepared by immunoSEQ multiplex PCR; TCRdb keeps only in-frame clonotypes and omits some of them. The sample lists more than 1,200,000 clones, approximately 98.5% occurring once. The source material was naive CD4+ T cells sorted from blood. Subset in this sample: CD45RA+ positively selected. This clonotype was obtained from a young man in good health. The chain uses TRBV28 and TRBJ1-1; the D is unclear. In DNA form, the CDR3 reads TGTGCCATTTCGGGTAGGACCACTGAAGCTTTCTTT. It is translated as CAISGRTTEAFF.